This T cell receptor (beta chain) stems from a study of shared clonotypes between healthy human individuals. Looking at the study overall: The plates for each donor numbered three CD4 naive, three CD4 memory, two CD8 naive and one CD8 memory.

CDR1 and CDR2 (germline): KGHSH, LQKENI. Trimming at V came to 1 base and at J to 2 bases, leaving 4 bases not matched to a gene. CDR3 length: 17 amino acids. A split of CD4+ cells into CD45RA+ naive and CD45RA-negative memory subsets was performed. The repertoire was sequenced with immunoSEQ multiplex PCR; TCRdb's copy has only in-frame clones and lacks some. The sample includes 1.6 million or so clones, more than 95% seen only once; the top ten take 1% to 1.5%. Sequences were obtained from naive CD4+ T cells sorted from blood. The subset denotes: CD45RA+ positively selected. The chain has TRBV18 and TRBJ1-4; 10 nucleotides match TRBD1. The TCR originated in a man aged 30 to 45 in good health. The CDR3 here is CASSPRDRGPTNEKLFF. Written as DNA, the CDR3 is TGTGCCAGCTCACCACGAGACAGGGGGCCCACTAATGAAAAACTGTTTTTT. Complete variable domain (other parts from reference TRBV18 and TRBJ1-4): NAGVMQNPRHLVRRRGQEARLRCSPMKGHSHVYWYRQLPEEGLKFMVYLQKENIIDESGMPKERFSAEFPKEGPSILRIQQVVRGDSAAYFCASSPRDRGPTNEKLFFGSGTQLSVL.